The 20 T cell receptor beta chains given below trace back to one sample, sequenced in a study of cytomegalovirus exposure and HLA in healthy donors. The PCR had 60 Vbeta and 13 Jbeta primers. TCRdb's table, derived via immunoSEQ multiplex PCR, lists solely in-frame clones and lacks some. The data contain roughly 180,000 clones, 70% to 85% of them seen just once; the ten biggest clones take up around 4.9%. Source material: PBMCs. These receptors were obtained from a man younger than 35 in good health and CMV-seronegative.

The chain couples TRBV10-3 to TRBJ2-7; tentative D call: TRBD1 (7 bases). The length of the CDR3 is 15 residues. Germline-derived CDR1 and CDR2 are ENHRY and SYGVKD. V was clipped by 0 bases and J by 2 bases, with 11 bases between them. This CDR3 is CAISESEGATYEQYF. Written as DNA, the CDR3 is TGTGCCATCAGTGAGTCGGAGGGGGCTACCTACGAGCAGTACTTC.

The chain has TRBV14 and TRBJ1-2; possibly TRBD1 for D (6 bases). The CDR3 is 16 residues long. CDR1 SGHDN and CDR2 FVKESK come from the germline V gene. V was trimmed by 2 bases and J by 5 bases, leaving 18 bases between them. The CDR3 nucleotides are TGTGCCAGCAGCCAATTCTCAGGGGCCTCGGGATATGGCTACACCTTC. Its translation is CASSQFSGASGYGYTF.

The chain carries TRBV30 and TRBJ1-1; a weak D match, TRBD1 (5 bases). The CDR3 covers 14 residues. Trimming took off 0 bases at V and 0 bases at J, with 8 bases between the two ends. Germline assignment: CDR1 GTSNPN and CDR2 SVGIG (reference sequence). CDR3 DNA sequence: TGTGCCTGGAGTGTATGGGGGGTGAACACTGAAGCTTTCTTT. As protein: CAWSVWGVNTEAFF.

This clone was seen only once. The chain couples TRBV9 to TRBJ2-3; 8 nucleotides agree with TRBD2. CDR3 size: 14 residues. Germline CDR1 is SGDLS and CDR2 is YYNGEE. Trimming cost V 4 bases and J 6 bases; bases outside gene matches: 7. The CDR3: CASSPPGLGDTQYF. The CDR3 region has the DNA TGTGCCAGCAGCCCCCCGGGACTAGGCGATACGCAGTATTTT. The full variable domain, with the rest looked up from reference TRBV9 and TRBJ2-3, is DSGVTQTPKHLITATGQRVTLRCSPRSGDLSVYWYQQSLDQGLQFLIQYYNGEERAKGNILERFSAQQFPDLHSELNLSSLELGDSALYFCASSPPGLGDTQYFGPGTRLTVL.

The chain is built from TRBV2 and TRBJ1-6, with D possibly TRBD1 on 5 matching bases. The CDR3 consists of 14 residues. Germline loops: CDR1 SNHLY, CDR2 FYNNEI. Between the trimmed V and J ends, which lost 6 bases and 1 base, there was a span of 7 bases. This CDR3 reads CASRGVSYNSPLHF. The CDR3 DNA sequence: TGTGCCAGCAGAGGGGTTTCCTATAATTCACCCCTCCACTTT.

This chain joins TRBV2 and TRBJ2-3, with a tentative D call TRBD2 (6 bases). V lost 2 bases, J lost 3 bases, and 18 bases lay in between. Germline-derived CDR1 and CDR2 are SNHLY and FYNNEI. The CDR3 contains 17 residues. For the CDR3, the DNA is TGTGCCAGCAGTGAAAAACGGAGGGGCCTTGGTACAGATACGCAGTATTTT. Protein sequence: CASSEKRRGLGTDTQYF.

In its sample, this clone was seen once. The chain combines TRBV9 with TRBJ2-7; 9 bases fit TRBD1. The trim removed 4 bases at V and 6 bases at J, leaving 8 bases unmatched. CDR1 is SGDLS, CDR2 YYNGEE, per germline. The CDR3 is 14 amino acids. The CDR3 protein is CASSPSGQGSEQYF. The CDR3 bases are TGTGCCAGCAGCCCCTCGGGACAGGGCAGCGAGCAGTACTTC.

This clone appeared a few times. The chain recombines TRBV2 with TRBJ1-2, with 7 bases identical to TRBD1. This CDR3 is built from 15 residues. Germline values: CDR1 SNHLY, CDR2 FYNNEI. The V segment lost 1 base and the J segment 5 bases; nucleotides outside the gene matches: 7. CDR3 amino acids: CASSEVPGQVYGYTF. CDR3 sequence (DNA): TGTGCCAGCAGTGAAGTACCCGGACAGGTTTATGGCTACACCTTC.

V and J are TRBV23-1 and TRBJ1-2, with 9 positions matching TRBD1. TRBV23-1 is filed as an ORF, its function uncertain. This CDR3 contains 19 residues. Unmatched junction bases numbered 26, after V lost 11 bases and J lost 4 bases. The DNA of the CDR3 is TGCGCCGACAGGGGGGGCAGGGAGGACATCTACCATGGGTTCTATGGCTACACCTTC. Protein product: CADRGGREDIYHGFYGYTF.

J is TRBJ2-3 and V is TRBV6-4, with D perhaps matching TRBD1 (5 bases). The CDR3 runs 15 residues. Between the trimmed V and J ends, which lost 0 bases and 6 bases, there was a span of 13 bases. Germline-derived CDR1 and CDR2 are MRHNA and SNTAGT. The DNA for the CDR3 is TGTGCCAGCAGTGACTCGTCAGGGCCGCGGGATACGCAGTATTTT. Protein: CASSDSSGPRDTQYF.

The chain has TRBV6-5 and TRBJ2-6; 7 nucleotides align to TRBD2. The CDR3 totals 14 residues. Germline-derived CDR1 and CDR2 are MNHEY and SVGAGI. With 8 bases clipped from V and 4 bases from J, the junction kept 5 bases outside the gene matches. CDR3 in amino acids: CASGGGSGANVLTF. The DNA for the CDR3 is TGTGCCAGCGGGGGGGGGTCCGGGGCCAACGTCCTGACTTTC.

This clone came up once. The chain employs TRBV5-4 and TRBJ1-2; D call uncertain. Germline V CDR1 and CDR2: SGHNT, YYREEE (reference sequence). The CDR3 has 16 amino acids. V lost 0 bases, J lost 0 bases, and 12 bases lay in between. The DNA for the CDR3 is TGTGCCAGCAGCTTGGGGGGAGCAGGCCCTAACTATGGCTACACCTTC. Encoded protein: CASSLGGAGPNYGYTF.

The V and J genes are TRBV10-3 and TRBJ2-3; perhaps TRBD2 as D (6 bases). This CDR3 comprises 15 residues. V gave up 2 bases and J gave up 6 bases, with 15 bases separating them. CDR1 ENHRY and CDR2 SYGVKD come from the germline V gene. The CDR3 DNA sequence: TGTGCCATCAGTGAGGGGACTTCCCAGGTGGATACGCAGTATTTT. Translating gives CAISEGTSQVDTQYF.

V is TRBV2 and J is TRBJ1-2; 8 positions match TRBD1. The CDR3 covers 14 residues. The trim removed 4 bases at V and 4 bases at J, leaving 5 bases unmatched. The germline CDR1 and CDR2 sequences are SNHLY and FYNNEI. This CDR3 is CASSGTGNLYGYTF. CDR3 DNA: TGTGCCAGCAGTGGGACAGGGAATCTCTATGGCTACACCTTC. Looking up the rest from reference TRBV2 and TRBJ1-2 gives the full variable domain: EPEVTQTPSHQVTQMGQEVILRCVPISNHLYFYWYRQILGQKVEFLVSFYNNEISEKSEIFDDQFSVERPDGSNFTLKIRSTKLEDSAMYFCASSGTGNLYGYTFGSGTRLTVV.

The chain is built from TRBV29-1 and TRBJ2-3; 11 positions match TRBD2. In germline, CDR1 is SQVTM, CDR2 ANQGSEA. J lost 2 bases, V lost 6 bases, and 4 bases had no gene match. This CDR3 contains 14 residues. The CDR3 DNA sequence: TGCAGCGTAACTAGCGGGGGTACCACAGATACGCAGTATTTT. It codes for CSVTSGGTTDTQYF.

The rearrangement joins TRBV30 to TRBJ1-5; no clear D gene. The CDR3 totals 13 residues. Per the germline V gene, CDR1 is GTSNPN and CDR2 is SVGIG (reference sequence). V dropped 2 bases and J dropped 4 bases, with 9 bases sitting between them. The CDR3 DNA sequence: TGTGCCTGGAGTCCCTACGGTAATCAGCCCCAGCATTTT. Its protein product is CAWSPYGNQPQHF.

The table lists this clone with a count of one. The V and J genes are TRBV10-1 and TRBJ2-7, with TRBD1 matching 8 bases. The CDR3 is made up of 13 amino acids. V lost 4 bases to trimming and J lost 2 bases; unmatched junction nucleotides: 1. From germline, CDR1 is WNHNN and CDR2 SYGVQD (reference sequence). DNA of the CDR3: TGCGCCAGCAGTGGACAGGGGACCTACGAGCAGTACTTC. Its translation: CASSGQGTYEQYF.

This rearrangement joins TRBV6-5 to TRBJ2-7; no definite D call. The V and J ends lost 2 bases and 2 bases respectively, with 13 bases between them. The CDR3 consists of 15 residues. From germline, CDR1 is MNHEY and CDR2 SVGAGI. CDR3 sequence (DNA): TGTGCCAGCAGTTACGCTGTGGCAGGCCCCTACGAGCAGTACTTC. As protein: CASSYAVAGPYEQYF.

The chain employs TRBV27 and TRBJ2-2; 9 bases map to TRBD1. The V gene end was trimmed by 6 bases and the J gene end by 7 bases; junction bases not matched to a gene: 9. CDR1 and CDR2 from the germline V gene are MNHEY and SMNVEV (reference sequence). The CDR3 is made up of 15 amino acids. CDR3 region: CASRHLQGAGGELFF. The CDR3 nucleotides read TGTGCCAGCAGACACCTACAGGGGGCGGGCGGGGAGCTGTTTTTT.

This clone has a handful of counts. The CDR3 nucleotides are TGCAGCGTTATTGAGGTCTATGGCTACACCTTC. Translating it yields CSVIEVYGYTF. The chain recombines TRBV29-1 with TRBJ1-2, with unresolved D. Looked up from germline, CDR1 is SQVTM and CDR2 is ANQGSEA. V was clipped by 5 bases and J by 4 bases, with 8 bases between them. This CDR3 spans 11 amino acids.